Included here is one TCR beta chain sequence, with context. This CDR3 spans 15 amino acids. The trim removed 4 bases at V and 5 bases at J, leaving 7 bases unmatched. The germline CDR1 and CDR2 sequences are SGHVS and FNYEAQ. This specimen comes from a study of blood T cell repertoires in COVID-19. Here immunoSEQ multiplex PCR was the method, and the copy in TCRdb shows in-frame clones only, minus some. The sample records approximately 400,000 clones, roughly 91% being singletons. Cohort allocation depended upon clinical history that participants reported. The sequenced sample was PBMCs or T cells enriched from blood (not recorded which). The sequence was collected from a woman between 18 and 29 years old who had recovered from COVID-19. The V gene is TRBV7-6, the J gene TRBJ2-5; TRBD2 matches at 10 bases. CDR3 nucleotide sequence: TGTGCCAGCAGCTCGGCCACTAGCGGGGCGGAGACCCAGTACTTC. Translating gives CASSSATSGAETQYF.